Following are 6 T cell receptor beta chains from one sample sequenced in a study of cytomegalovirus exposure and HLA in healthy donors listed by TCRdb under 2017. The library relied on the immunoSEQ multiplex PCR assay. For the multiplex PCR, a mixture combining 60 forward primers for TCR Vbeta segments and 13 reverse primers for TCR Jbeta segments was used. TCRdb took this table from immuneACCESS and kept in-frame rearrangements with V and J called. Such tables lack part of the clones; where checked against another copy, unresolved V genes explain under half of the gap, and the rest is unexplained. The sample table lists approximately 150,000 clones, around 10% of them with a count of one. The ten largest clones take up 1.5% to 2% of the sample. The sample consisted of PBMCs. Every receptor here comes from a male donor in good health and CMV-seronegative.

As regards this clone: This same CDR3 is encoded by further DNA sequences in the sample. V gene TRBV7-2 combines with J gene TRBJ1-2, with 8 bases identical to TRBD1. V gave up 1 base and J gave up 3 bases; unmatched junction bases: 1. The length of the CDR3 is 14 residues. Germline V lookup: CDR1 SGHTA, CDR2 FQGNSA. The CDR3 reads CASSLVTGDYGYTF. The CDR3 nucleotides are TGTGCCAGCAGCTTAGTGACAGGGGACTATGGCTACACCTTC.

The rearrangement links TRBV27 to TRBJ1-1, with D possibly TRBD1 on 6 matching bases. Deletions cut 1 base from V and 2 bases from J, with 11 bases between. CDR3 size: 15 residues. Germline loops: CDR1 MNHEY, CDR2 SMNVEV (reference sequence). The CDR3 region is CASSLWGGANTEAFF. The DNA of the CDR3 is TGTGCCAGCAGTTTATGGGGGGGCGCAAACACTGAAGCTTTCTTT.

A few counts support this clone. The chain employs TRBV27 and TRBJ2-7; TRBD2 agrees at 8 bases. The CDR3 sequence is 16 residues long. CDR1 is MNHEY and CDR2 is SMNVEV in the germline V gene (reference sequence). V gave up 2 bases and J gave up 4 bases; unmatched junction bases: 10. For the CDR3, the DNA is TGTGCCAGCAGTTTAGCACTAGCGGAACCATTTTACGAGCAGTACTTC. Translated, it gives CASSLALAEPFYEQYF.

The chain couples TRBV11-3 to TRBJ2-5, with D possibly TRBD1 on 5 matching bases. The tail of the sequence fits TRBJ2-7 better, so the J call may be wrong. There are 13 residues in the CDR3. Germline V gene data show CDR1 as SGHNT and CDR2 as YENEEA. The CDR3 here is CASSLQGSYEQYF. The CDR3 DNA is TGTGCCAGCAGCCTCCAGGGTTCCTACGAGCAGTACTTC.

The chain employs TRBV7-2 and TRBJ2-7; 8 nucleotides match TRBD1. CDR1 is SGHTA and CDR2 is FQGNSA in the germline V gene. The V gene end was trimmed by 5 bases and the J gene end by 7 bases; junction bases not matched to a gene: 10. CDR3 size: 14 residues. CDR3 DNA: TGTGCCAGCAGCCCCGACAGGGGAAGGCTTGAGCAGTACTTC. Residues: CASSPDRGRLEQYF.

The chain has TRBV18 and TRBJ2-7, with D possibly TRBD1 on 6 matching bases. V shed 2 bases and J shed 3 bases, with 11 bases lying between them. Germline CDR1 and CDR2: KGHSH and LQKENI. This CDR3 is built from 14 residues. The CDR3 region has the DNA TGTGCCAGCTCACCATCGGACAGCTACTACGAGCAGTACTTC. Its translation is CASSPSDSYYEQYF.